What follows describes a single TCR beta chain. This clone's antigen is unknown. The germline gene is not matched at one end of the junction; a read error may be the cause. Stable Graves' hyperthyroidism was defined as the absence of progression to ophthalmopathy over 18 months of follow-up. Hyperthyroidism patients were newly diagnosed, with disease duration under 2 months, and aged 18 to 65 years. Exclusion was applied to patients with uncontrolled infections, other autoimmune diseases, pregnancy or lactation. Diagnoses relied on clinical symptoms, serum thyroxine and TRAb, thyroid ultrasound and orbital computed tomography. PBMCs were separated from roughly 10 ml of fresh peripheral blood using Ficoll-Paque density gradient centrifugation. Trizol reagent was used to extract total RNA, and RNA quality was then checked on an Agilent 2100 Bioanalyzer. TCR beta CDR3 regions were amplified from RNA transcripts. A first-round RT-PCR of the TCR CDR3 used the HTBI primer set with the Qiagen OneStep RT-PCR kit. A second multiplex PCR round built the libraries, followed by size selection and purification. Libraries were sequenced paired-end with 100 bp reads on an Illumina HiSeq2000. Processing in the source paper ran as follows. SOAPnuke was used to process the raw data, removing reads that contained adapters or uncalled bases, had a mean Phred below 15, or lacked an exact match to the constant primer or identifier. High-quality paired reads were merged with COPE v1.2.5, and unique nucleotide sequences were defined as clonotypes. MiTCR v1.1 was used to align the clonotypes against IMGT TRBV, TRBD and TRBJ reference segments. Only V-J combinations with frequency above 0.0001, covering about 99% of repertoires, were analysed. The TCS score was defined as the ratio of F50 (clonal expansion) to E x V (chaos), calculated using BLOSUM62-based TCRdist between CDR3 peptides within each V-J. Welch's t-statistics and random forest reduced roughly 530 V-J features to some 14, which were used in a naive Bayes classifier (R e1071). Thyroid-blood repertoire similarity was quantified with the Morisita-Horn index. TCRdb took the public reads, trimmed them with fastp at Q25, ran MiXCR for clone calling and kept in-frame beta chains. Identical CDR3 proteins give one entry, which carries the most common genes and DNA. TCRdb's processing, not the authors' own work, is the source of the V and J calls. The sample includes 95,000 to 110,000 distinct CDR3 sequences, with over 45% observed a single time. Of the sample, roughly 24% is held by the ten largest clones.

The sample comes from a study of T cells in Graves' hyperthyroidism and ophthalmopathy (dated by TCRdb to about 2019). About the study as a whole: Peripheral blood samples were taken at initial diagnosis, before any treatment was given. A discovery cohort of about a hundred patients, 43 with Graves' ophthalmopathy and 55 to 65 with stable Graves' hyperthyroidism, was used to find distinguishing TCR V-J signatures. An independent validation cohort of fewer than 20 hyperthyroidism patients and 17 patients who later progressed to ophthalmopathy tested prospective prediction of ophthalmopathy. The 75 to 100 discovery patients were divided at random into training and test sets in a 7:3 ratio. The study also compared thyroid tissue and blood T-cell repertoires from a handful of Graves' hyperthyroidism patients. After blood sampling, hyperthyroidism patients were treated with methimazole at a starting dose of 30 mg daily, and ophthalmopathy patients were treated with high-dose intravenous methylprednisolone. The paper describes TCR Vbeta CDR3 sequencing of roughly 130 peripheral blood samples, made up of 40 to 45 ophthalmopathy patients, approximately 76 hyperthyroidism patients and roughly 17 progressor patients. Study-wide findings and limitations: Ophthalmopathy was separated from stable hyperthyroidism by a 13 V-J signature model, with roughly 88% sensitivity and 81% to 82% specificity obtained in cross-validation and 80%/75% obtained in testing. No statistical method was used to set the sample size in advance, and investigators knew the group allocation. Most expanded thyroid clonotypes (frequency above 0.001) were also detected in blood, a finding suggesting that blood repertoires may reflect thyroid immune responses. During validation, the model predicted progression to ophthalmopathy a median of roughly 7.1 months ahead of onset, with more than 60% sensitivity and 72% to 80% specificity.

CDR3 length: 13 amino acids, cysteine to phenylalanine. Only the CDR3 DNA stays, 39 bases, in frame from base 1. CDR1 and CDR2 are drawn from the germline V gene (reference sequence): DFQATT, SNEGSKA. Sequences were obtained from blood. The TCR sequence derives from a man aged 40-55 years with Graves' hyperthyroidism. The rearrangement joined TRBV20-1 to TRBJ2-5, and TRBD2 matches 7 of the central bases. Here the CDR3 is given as CSAEPGGQETQCF. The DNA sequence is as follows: TGCAGTGCCGAACCGGGAGGACAAGAGACCCAGTGCTTC.